This T cell receptor (beta chain) derives from a study of somatic mutations in cytotoxic T cells in rheumatoid arthritis listed by TCRdb under 2017. Some background on the complete study: Before any treatment started and right after they were diagnosed, patients gave peripheral blood samples (less than 33 ml EDTA). Some T-cell populations stained with V beta antibodies were sorted by flow on a FACSAria II or Sony SH800 to nearly 100% purity, with sorted V beta1+ cells additionally subjected to TCRB sequencing. To characterize clonality, the study used TCRB deep sequencing while asking whether somatic mutations are carried by expanded CD8+ T-cell clones in newly diagnosed, untreated rheumatoid arthritis. TCRB deep sequencing was performed for roughly 66 rheumatoid arthritis patients and around 22 healthy controls. Patients and controls did not essentially differ in median age, which was nearly identical between the groups. General conclusions and limits of the study: In about an eighth of the roughly 60 patients the largest CD8+ clone exceeded 20% of CD8+ cells, and several identical CD8+ TCRB sequences were shared between blood and synovial fluid. It was unknown which antigens the expanded CD8+ clones targeted, and their absence from virus-specific databases did not exclude viral specificity. CD8+ T-cell clonality did not differ significantly between rheumatoid arthritis patients and age-matched healthy controls. In patients, CD8+ clonality rose with age (Spearman r=0.49), which was not the case in healthy controls. No adjustment for multiple comparisons was made for the slight TRBV07 underrepresentation in patients.

Sequencing of TCRB CDR3 was done on genomic DNA with the immunoSEQ assay. In the paper's pipeline: Only a few patient CD8+ clones larger than 1% matched published virus-specific TCRB sequences when compared against them. Nothing other than productive TCRB rearrangements was included in the analyses. Defining a clone by its unique TCRB CDR3 sequence, the study calculated clonality as a productive clonality index derived from Shannon entropy. To calculate repertoire overlap between two samples, the template counts of each clone were considered relative to each sample's total templates. V-gene usage measured by flow cytometry correlated with TCRB sequencing V-gene usage, with a Spearman r of roughly 0.64. Sourced from immuneACCESS, this table was stored by TCRdb with only in-frame sequences that have V and J called. A share of the clones is absent; for the studies checked, an unresolved V gene accounts for under half, and the remainder has no known explanation. V and J calls and clone size are those listed in that table; D and trimming were worked out from the DNA. The sample has 13,000 to 15,000 clones on record, around 70% of them singletons. The ten largest account for over 25% of the sample.

Flow cytometry confirmed the purity of CD4+ and CD8+ cells that had been isolated by positive magnetic bead selection on an AutoMACS. After a first flow cytometry screen using a TCR V beta antibody panel, clonal expansions were characterized through TCRB deep sequencing of sorted CD8+ fractions. Ficoll-Paque PLUS density gradient separation was used to isolate peripheral blood mononuclear cells. Using Nucleospin Tissue or Tissue XS kits, DNA was extracted from CD4-enriched, CD8-enriched or PBMC samples, with quantification by a Qubit 2.0 fluorometer. Concerning this clone: What antigen it recognizes has not been identified. No qualities accompany the bases; no much larger clone lies one base away.

CDR1 and CDR2, per the germline V gene, are SQVTM and ANQGSEA. From cysteine to phenylalanine, the CDR3 is 12 amino acids long. The entry retains the CDR3 DNA only, 36 bases that are in frame from base 1. V drops 0 bases and J drops 4 bases, leaving 4 bases in between. Recombination joined TRBV29-1 with TRBJ1-3, with no D gene named confidently. This receptor was taken from an adult with rheumatoid arthritis. Sequencing used CD8+ T cells sorted from blood. The nucleotide sequence reads TGCAGCGTTGAAGAACTAGGAAACACCATATATTTT. The resulting protein is CSVEELGNTIYF.